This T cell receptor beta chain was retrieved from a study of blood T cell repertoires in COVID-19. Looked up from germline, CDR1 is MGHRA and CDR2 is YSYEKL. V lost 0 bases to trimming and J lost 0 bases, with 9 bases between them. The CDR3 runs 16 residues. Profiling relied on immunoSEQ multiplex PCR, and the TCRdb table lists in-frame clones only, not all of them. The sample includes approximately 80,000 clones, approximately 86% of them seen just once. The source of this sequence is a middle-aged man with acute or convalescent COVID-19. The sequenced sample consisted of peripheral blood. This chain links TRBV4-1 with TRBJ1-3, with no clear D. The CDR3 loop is CASSQDGTNSGNTIYF. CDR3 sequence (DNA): TGCGCCAGCAGCCAAGATGGCACAAACTCTGGAAACACCATATATTTT.